This entry lists 17 T cell receptor beta chains sequenced from one sample in a study of blood T cell repertoires in COVID-19. Measured with immunoSEQ multiplex PCR; TCRdb has only the in-frame clones, and not every one. In the table there are 200,000 to 300,000 clones, about four fifths of which are singletons. The specimen sequenced was peripheral blood. Every receptor here comes from a woman older than 75 with acute or convalescent COVID-19.

The chain has TRBV5-8 and TRBJ2-7, with TRBD1 matching over 10 bases. The ends lost 7 bases at V and 5 bases at J; junction bases unmatched: 6. Germline CDR1 reads SGHTS; CDR2 reads YDEGEE. The CDR3 runs to 13 residues. The CDR3 loop is CASPGTGDDEQYF. The DNA for the CDR3 is TGTGCCAGCCCCGGGACAGGGGACGACGAGCAGTACTTC.

The CDR3 DNA is TGCGCCAGCAGCAAGGACAGGGGCTATGAGCAGTTCTTC. It yields the protein CASSKDRGYEQFF. The chain recombines TRBV5-1 with TRBJ2-1, with TRBD1 matching 9 bases. Germline CDR1 is SGHRS and CDR2 is YFSETQ. CDR3 size: 13 residues. With V trimmed by 4 bases and J by 8 bases, 4 bases remained unmatched. The full variable domain, with the rest looked up from reference TRBV5-1 and TRBJ2-1, is KAGVTQTPRYLIKTRGQQVTLSCSPISGHRSVSWYQQTPGQGLQFLFEYFSETQRNKGNFPGRFSGRQFSNSRSEMNVSTLELGDSALYLCASSKDRGYEQFFGPGTRLTVL.

A few counts support this clone. The CDR3 DNA sequence: TGCGCCAGCAGCTTGGGAGCGGGGGTCCACAATGAGCAGTTCTTC. Translation gives CASSLGAGVHNEQFF. The chain recombines TRBV5-1 with TRBJ2-1; 8 bases are shared with TRBD2. V dropped 0 bases and J dropped 5; count of bases not matched to a gene: 4. The CDR3 totals 15 residues. Germline CDR1 is SGHRS and CDR2 is YFSETQ.

The chain uses TRBV12-3 or TRBV12-4 and TRBJ1-6, with D perhaps matching TRBD1 (6 bases). This CDR3 has 13 residues. The V end was cut by 7 bases, the J end by 7 bases, with 11 bases between. CDR3 amino acids: CASTIQGNSPLHF. The CDR3 DNA reads as TGTGCCAGCACTATACAGGGCAATTCACCCCTCCACTTT.

This chain joins TRBV25-1 and TRBJ2-1; TRBD2 might be the D (6 bases). Germline CDR1 and CDR2: MGHDK and SYGVNS. With 6 bases removed from V and 5 bases from J, the gap between germline ends came to 11 bases. The CDR3 sequence is 13 residues long. The CDR3 sequence: CASSGTGDNEQFF. The CDR3 DNA reads as TGTGCCAGCAGCGGGACTGGGGACAATGAGCAGTTCTTC. Looking up the rest from reference TRBV25-1 and TRBJ2-1 gives the full variable domain: EADIYQTPRYLVIGTGKKITLECSQTMGHDKMYWYQQDPGMELHLIHYSYGVNSTEKGDLSSESTVSRIRTEHFPLTLESARPSHTSQYLCASSGTGDNEQFFGPGTRLTVL.

In DNA, the CDR3 is TGCGCCAGCAGCCAGCCCCAGCGGGGGGGCCGCACAGATACGCAGTATTTT. It encodes CASSQPQRGGRTDTQYF. The chain combines TRBV4-1 with TRBJ2-3, with TRBD2 identical over 10 bases. The germline V gene encodes CDR1 MGHRA and CDR2 YSYEKL. The J segment lost 1 base and the V segment lost 3 bases, leaving 7 bases of the junction unmatched. This CDR3 has 17 amino acids.

This clone was detected once. The gene calls are TRBV3-1 (or the pseudogene TRBV3-2) and TRBJ1-6; a weak D match, TRBD1 (5 bases). The CDR3 covers 17 residues. In germline, CDR1 is LGHDT, CDR2 YNNKEL (reference sequence). Trimming removed 4 bases from V and 8 bases from J, with 21 bases in between. CDR3 DNA: TGTGCCAGCAGCCTACCACGGGGGTTGGGGTCAGATTCACCCCTCCACTTT. Translation: CASSLPRGLGSDSPLHF.

CDR3 coding DNA: TGTGCCAGCAGTACCAAGACAGGGTTCACCGGGGAGCTGTTTTTT. Protein: CASSTKTGFTGELFF. The chain combines TRBV6-6 with TRBJ2-2, with 7 nucleotides matching TRBD1. CDR1 MNHNY and CDR2 SVGAGI come from the germline V gene (reference sequence). The CDR3 spans 15 residues. The J segment lost 4 bases and the V segment lost 5 bases, leaving 7 bases of the junction unmatched.

This chain uses TRBV5-5 with TRBJ2-2; no definite D call. This CDR3 has 12 residues. The germline gives CDR1 SGHKS, CDR2 YYEKEE (reference sequence). Trimming took 7 bases from V and 3 from J, leaving 7 bases between them. The CDR3 DNA reads as TGTGCCAGCCGTTACTACACCGGGGAGCTGTTTTTT. It codes for CASRYYTGELFF.

The DNA for the CDR3 is TGTGCCAGCAGTCGTTACAGGGTGAGGGGCACAGATACGCAGTATTTT. Amino acid sequence: CASSRYRVRGTDTQYF. The J gene is TRBJ2-3, the V gene TRBV14; possible D gene TRBD1, 6 bases. V lost 6 bases to trimming and J lost 1 base, with 17 bases between them. The CDR3 contains 16 residues. CDR1 and CDR2 (germline): SGHDN, FVKESK.

The J gene is TRBJ1-2, the V gene TRBV5-8; D may be TRBD1 (5 bases). From germline, CDR1 is SGHTS and CDR2 YDEGEE. Trimming took 4 bases from V and 3 from J, leaving 10 bases between them. The CDR3 is 13 amino acids. Here the CDR3 reads CASSHGTDYGYTF. CDR3 coding DNA: TGTGCCAGCAGCCACGGGACTGACTATGGCTACACCTTC.

V gene TRBV5-5 combines with J gene TRBJ1-4; D not certain. Deletions cut 4 bases from V and 2 bases from J, with 12 bases between. Per the germline V gene, CDR1 is SGHKS and CDR2 is YYEKEE (reference sequence). This CDR3 comprises 15 residues. CDR3 residues: CASSLRGPTNEKLFF. Written as DNA, the CDR3 is TGTGCCAGCAGCCTCAGAGGTCCGACTAATGAAAAACTGTTTTTT.

The V call is TRBV27, the J call TRBJ2-7; 8 nucleotides line up with TRBD1. Trimming at V came to 4 bases and at J to 3 bases, leaving 8 bases not matched to a gene. CDR1 is MNHEY and CDR2 is SMNVEV in the germline V gene (reference sequence). CDR3 length equals 15 residues. The DNA for the CDR3 is TGTGCCAGCAGTTGGGGGACAGGTAAAGTCTACGAGCAGTACTTC. Translating it yields CASSWGTGKVYEQYF.

This CDR3 reads CAISEGRAGWDEKLFF. The CDR3 region has the DNA TGTGCCATCAGTGAGGGGCGAGCTGGGTGGGATGAAAAACTGTTTTTT. This chain links TRBV10-3 with TRBJ1-4, with D unclear. Per the germline V gene, CDR1 is ENHRY and CDR2 is SYGVKD. V gave up 2 bases and J gave up 6 bases, with 16 bases separating them. This CDR3 has 16 amino acids.

The chain has TRBV3-1 (or the pseudogene TRBV3-2) and TRBJ2-1, with TRBD2 identical over 9 bases. Germline CDR1 and CDR2: LGHDT and YNNKEL (reference sequence). The length of the CDR3 is 21 residues. V trimming: 1 base; J trimming: 0 bases; junction bases outside the gene matches: 16. DNA of the CDR3: TGTGCCAGCAGCCAAGCTACGGGGCGGGGGGGCCCATCGAGCTCCTACAATGAGCAGTTCTTC. This translates into CASSQATGRGGPSSSYNEQFF.

The V gene is TRBV2, the J gene TRBJ1-4, with D possibly matching TRBD1 (5 bases). The V gene lost 6 bases and the J gene lost 12 bases, with 20 bases spanning the gap. This CDR3 has 14 amino acids. Germline values: CDR1 SNHLY, CDR2 FYNNEI. CDR3 nucleotides: TGTGCCAGCAGCGCTGGGCAGGGAGGTTGGGAACTGTTTTTT. Translating it yields CASSAGQGGWELFF.

The CDR3 region is CASSARTARNEKLFF. The CDR3 DNA follows: TGTGCCAGCAGCGCCAGGACAGCGAGGAATGAAAAACTGTTTTTT. The V gene is TRBV5-8, the J gene TRBJ1-4, with D possibly TRBD1 on 6 matching bases. V lost 4 bases and J lost 5, with 15 bases in between. The CDR3 runs to 15 residues. CDR1 SGHTS and CDR2 YDEGEE come from the germline V gene.